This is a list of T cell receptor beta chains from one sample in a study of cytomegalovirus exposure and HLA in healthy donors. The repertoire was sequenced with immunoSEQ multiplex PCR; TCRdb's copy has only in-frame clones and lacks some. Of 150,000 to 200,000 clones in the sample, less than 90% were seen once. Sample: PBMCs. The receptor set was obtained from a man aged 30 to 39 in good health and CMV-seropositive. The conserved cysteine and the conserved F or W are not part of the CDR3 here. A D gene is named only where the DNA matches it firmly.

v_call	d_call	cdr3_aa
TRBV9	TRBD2	ASSEGGDEQY
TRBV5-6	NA	ASSLVLGAGYGYT
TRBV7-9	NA	ASSLGSGEQY
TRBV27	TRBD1	ASSTRDRVDTQY
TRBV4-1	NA	ASSQGGIGNEQF
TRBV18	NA	ASSPYDSSSGNTIY
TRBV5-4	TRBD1	ASSSGGQGVYGYT
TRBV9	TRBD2	ASSVASGASYEQY
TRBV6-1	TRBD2	ASSAYSGDTDTQY
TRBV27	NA	ASSLTGIGNTEAF
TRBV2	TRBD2	ASSRLTSGSSYEQY
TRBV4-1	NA	ASSQVARERGYEQY
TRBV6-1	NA	ASSEATGSGNTIY